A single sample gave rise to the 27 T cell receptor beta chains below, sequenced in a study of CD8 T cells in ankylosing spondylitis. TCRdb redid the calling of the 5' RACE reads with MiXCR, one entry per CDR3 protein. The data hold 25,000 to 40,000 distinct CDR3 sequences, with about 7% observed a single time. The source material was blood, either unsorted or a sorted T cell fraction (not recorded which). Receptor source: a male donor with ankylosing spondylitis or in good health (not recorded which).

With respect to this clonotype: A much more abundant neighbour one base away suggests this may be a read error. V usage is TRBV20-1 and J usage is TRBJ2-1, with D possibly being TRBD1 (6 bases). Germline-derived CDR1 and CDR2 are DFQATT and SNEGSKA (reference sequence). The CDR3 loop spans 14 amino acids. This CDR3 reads CSARDRRGWNAQFF. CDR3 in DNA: TGCAGTGCTAGAGATCGCAGGGGTTGGAATGCGCAGTTCTTC.

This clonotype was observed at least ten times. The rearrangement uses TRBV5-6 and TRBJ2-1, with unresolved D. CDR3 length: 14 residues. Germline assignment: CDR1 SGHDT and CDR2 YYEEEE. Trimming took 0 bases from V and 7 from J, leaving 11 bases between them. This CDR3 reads CASSLAGLGNEQFF. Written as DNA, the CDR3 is TGTGCCAGCAGCTTGGCCGGGTTAGGGAATGAGCAGTTCTTC.

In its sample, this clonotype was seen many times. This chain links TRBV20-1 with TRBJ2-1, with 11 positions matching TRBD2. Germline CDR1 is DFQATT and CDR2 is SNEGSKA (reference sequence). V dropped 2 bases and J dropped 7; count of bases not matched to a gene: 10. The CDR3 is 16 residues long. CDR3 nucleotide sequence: TGCAGTGCTAGAAGCTTGACTAGCGGGGATGGAAATGAGCAGTTCTTC. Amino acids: CSARSLTSGDGNEQFF.

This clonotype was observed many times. CDR3 sequence reads: CASTILGTGYGEQYF. CDR3 sequence (DNA): TGTGCCAGCACAATCCTCGGGACAGGGTACGGCGAGCAGTACTTC. This chain links TRBV13 with TRBJ2-7, with TRBD1 matching 9 bases. V was pared by 7 bases and J by 6 bases, with 13 bases of the junction left unmatched. CDR1 and CDR2 from the germline V gene are PRHDT and FYEKMQ (reference sequence). CDR3 size: 15 residues.

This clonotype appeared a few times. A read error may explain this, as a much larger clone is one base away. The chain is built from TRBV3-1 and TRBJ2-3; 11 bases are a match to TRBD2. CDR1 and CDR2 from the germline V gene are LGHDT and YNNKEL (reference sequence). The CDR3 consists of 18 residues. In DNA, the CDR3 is TGTACCAGCAGTCAATCCGGGACTAGCGGTAGAAGCACAGATACGCAGTATTTT. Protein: CTSSQSGTSGRSTDTQYF.

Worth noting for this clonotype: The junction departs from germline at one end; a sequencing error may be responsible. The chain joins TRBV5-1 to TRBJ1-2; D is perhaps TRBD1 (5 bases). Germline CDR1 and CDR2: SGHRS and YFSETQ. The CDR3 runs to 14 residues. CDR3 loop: CAGSLGPWFYGYTF. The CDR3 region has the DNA TGCGCCGGCAGCTTGGGACCGTGGTTCTATGGCTACACCTTC.

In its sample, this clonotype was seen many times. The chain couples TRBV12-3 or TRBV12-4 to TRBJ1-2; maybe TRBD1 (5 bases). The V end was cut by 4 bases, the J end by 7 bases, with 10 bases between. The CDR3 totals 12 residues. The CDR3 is CASSSGGAGYTF. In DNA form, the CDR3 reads TGTGCCAGCAGTTCCGGGGGTGCTGGCTACACCTTC.

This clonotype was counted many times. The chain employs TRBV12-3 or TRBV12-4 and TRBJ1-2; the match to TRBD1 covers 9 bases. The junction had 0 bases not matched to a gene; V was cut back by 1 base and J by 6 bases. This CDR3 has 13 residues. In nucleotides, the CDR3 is TGTGCCAGCAGTTTAGACAGGGGGCATGGCTACACCTTC. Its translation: CASSLDRGHGYTF.

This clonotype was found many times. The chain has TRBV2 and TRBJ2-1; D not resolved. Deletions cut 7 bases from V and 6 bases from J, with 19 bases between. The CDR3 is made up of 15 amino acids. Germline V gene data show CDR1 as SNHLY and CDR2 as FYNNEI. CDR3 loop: CASNPGRVEGNEQFF. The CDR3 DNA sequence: TGTGCCAGCAATCCCGGAAGGGTGGAAGGCAATGAGCAGTTCTTC.

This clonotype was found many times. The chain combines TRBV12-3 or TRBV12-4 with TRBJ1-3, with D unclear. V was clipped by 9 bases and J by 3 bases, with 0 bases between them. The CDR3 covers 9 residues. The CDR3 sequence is CASGNTIYF. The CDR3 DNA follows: TGTGCCAGTGGAAACACCATATATTTT.

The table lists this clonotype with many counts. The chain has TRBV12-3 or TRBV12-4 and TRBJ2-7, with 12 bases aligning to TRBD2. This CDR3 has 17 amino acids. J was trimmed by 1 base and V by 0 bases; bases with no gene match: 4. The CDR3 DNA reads TGTGCCAGCAGTTTAGCGCGGACTAGCGGGATGTCCTACGAGCAGTACTTC. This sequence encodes CASSLARTSGMSYEQYF.

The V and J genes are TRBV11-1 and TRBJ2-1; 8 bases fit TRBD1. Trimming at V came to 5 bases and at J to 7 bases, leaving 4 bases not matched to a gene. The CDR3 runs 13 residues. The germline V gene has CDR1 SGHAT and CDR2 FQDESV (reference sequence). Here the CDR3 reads CASSRQGINEQFF. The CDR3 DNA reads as TGTGCCAGCAGCCGACAGGGGATTAATGAGCAGTTCTTC.

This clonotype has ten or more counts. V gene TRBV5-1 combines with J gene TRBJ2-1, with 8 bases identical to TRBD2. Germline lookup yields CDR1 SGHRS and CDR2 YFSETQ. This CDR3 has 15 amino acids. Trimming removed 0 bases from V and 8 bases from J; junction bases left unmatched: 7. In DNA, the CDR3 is TGCGCCAGCAGCTTGGCCGGGAGGGTTACGGATGAGCAGTTCTTC. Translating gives CASSLAGRVTDEQFF.

The DNA of the CDR3 is TGTGCCAGCAGCATCGGGACAGAGGCCACCGGGGAGCTGTTTTTT. This translates into CASSIGTEATGELFF. This sequence joins TRBV7-9 and TRBJ2-2, with 7 bases aligning to TRBD1. The length of the CDR3 is 15 residues. Germline V gene sequence: CDR1 SEHNR, CDR2 FQNEAQ (reference sequence). J was trimmed by 4 bases and V by 5 bases; bases with no gene match: 7.

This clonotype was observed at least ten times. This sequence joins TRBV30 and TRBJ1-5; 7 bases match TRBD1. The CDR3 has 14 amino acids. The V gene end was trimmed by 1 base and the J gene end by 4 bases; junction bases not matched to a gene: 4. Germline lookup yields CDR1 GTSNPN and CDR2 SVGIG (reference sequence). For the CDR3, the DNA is TGTGCCTGGAGTGCCCCAGGGGGAAATCAGCCCCAGCATTTT. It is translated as CAWSAPGGNQPQHF.

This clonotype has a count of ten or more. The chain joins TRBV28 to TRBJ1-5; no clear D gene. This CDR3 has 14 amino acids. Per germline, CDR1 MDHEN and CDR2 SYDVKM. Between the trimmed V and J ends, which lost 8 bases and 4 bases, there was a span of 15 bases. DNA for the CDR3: TGTGCCAGCTATCCTGGGCAGTTAAATCAGCCCCAGCATTTT. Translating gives CASYPGQLNQPQHF.

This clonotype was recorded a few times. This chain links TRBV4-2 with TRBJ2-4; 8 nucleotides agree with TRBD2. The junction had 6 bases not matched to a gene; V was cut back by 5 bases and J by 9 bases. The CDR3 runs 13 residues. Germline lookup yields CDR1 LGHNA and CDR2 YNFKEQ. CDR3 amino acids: CASSSGRAGIQYF. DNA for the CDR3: TGTGCCAGCAGCTCCGGGAGGGCGGGCATTCAGTACTTC.

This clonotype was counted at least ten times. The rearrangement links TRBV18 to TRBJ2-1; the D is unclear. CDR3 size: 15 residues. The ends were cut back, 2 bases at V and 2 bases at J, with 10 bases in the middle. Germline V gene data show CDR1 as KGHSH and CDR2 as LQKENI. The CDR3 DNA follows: TGTGCCAGCTCACCAAAGGCGCTACCCTACAATGAGCAGTTCTTC. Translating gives CASSPKALPYNEQFF.

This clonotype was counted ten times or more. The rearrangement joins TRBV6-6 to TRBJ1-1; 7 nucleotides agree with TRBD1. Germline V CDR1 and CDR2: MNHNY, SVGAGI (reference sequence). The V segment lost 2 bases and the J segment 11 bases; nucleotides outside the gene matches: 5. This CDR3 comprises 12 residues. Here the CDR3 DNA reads TGTGCCAGCAGTTACCGACAGGGTGTCGCTTTCTTT. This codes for CASSYRQGVAFF.

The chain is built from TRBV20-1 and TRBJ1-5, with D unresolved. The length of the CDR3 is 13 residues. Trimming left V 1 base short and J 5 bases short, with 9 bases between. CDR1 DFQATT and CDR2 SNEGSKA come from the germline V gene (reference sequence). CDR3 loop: CSARAPPDQPQHF. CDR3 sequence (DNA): TGCAGTGCTAGAGCCCCTCCGGATCAGCCCCAGCATTTT.

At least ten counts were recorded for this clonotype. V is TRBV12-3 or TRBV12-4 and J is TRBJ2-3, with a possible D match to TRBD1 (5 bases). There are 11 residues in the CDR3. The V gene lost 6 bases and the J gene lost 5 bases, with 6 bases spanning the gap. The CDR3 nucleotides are TGTGCCAGCAGGCAGGGAGATACGCAGTATTTT. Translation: CASRQGDTQYF.

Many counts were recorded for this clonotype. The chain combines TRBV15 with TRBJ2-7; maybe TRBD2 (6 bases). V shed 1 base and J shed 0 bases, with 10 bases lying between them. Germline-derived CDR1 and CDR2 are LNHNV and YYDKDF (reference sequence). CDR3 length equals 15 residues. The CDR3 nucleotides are TGTGCCACCAGCAGAGGGGGGGAGAGCTCCTACGAGCAGTACTTC. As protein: CATSRGGESSYEQYF.

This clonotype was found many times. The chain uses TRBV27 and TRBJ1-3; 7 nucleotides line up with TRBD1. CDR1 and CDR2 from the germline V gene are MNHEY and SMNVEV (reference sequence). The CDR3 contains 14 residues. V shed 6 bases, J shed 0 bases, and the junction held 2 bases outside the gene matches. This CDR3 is CASSGTASGNTIYF. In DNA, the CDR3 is TGTGCCAGCAGCGGGACAGCCTCTGGAAACACCATATATTTT.

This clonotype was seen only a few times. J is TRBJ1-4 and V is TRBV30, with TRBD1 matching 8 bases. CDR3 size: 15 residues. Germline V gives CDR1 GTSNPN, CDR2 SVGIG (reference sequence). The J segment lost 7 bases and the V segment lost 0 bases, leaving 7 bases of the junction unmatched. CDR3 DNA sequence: TGTGCCTGGAGTGTCACGGACAGGGAAGGTGAAAAACTGTTTTTT. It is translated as CAWSVTDREGEKLFF. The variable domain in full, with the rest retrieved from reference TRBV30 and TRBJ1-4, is SQTIHQWPATLVQPVGSPLSLECTVEGTSNPNLYWYRQAAGRGLQLLFYSVGIGQISSEVPQNLSASRPQDRQFILSSKKLLLSDSGFYLCAWSVTDREGEKLFFGSGTQLSVL.

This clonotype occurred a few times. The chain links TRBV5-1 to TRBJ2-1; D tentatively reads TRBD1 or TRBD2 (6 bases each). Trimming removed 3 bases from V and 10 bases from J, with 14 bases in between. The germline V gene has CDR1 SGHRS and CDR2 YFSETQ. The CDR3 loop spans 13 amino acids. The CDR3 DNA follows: TGCGCCAGCAGCTACACTGGCGGGACAGAGCAGTTCTTC. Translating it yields CASSYTGGTEQFF.

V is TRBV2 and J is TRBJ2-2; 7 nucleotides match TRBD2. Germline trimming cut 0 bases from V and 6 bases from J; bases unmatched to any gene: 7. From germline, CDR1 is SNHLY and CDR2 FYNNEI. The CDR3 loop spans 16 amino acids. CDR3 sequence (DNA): TGTGCCAGCAGTGAAGCGGACGGGAGGTTCCCCGGGGAGCTGTTTTTT. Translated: CASSEADGRFPGELFF.

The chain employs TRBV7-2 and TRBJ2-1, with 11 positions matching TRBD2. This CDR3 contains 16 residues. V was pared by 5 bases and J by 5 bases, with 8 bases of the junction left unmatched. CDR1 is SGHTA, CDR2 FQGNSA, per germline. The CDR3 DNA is TGTGCCAGCAGCCCCTCCCCGGGACTAGCGGACAATGAGCAGTTCTTC. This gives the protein CASSPSPGLADNEQFF.